This T cell receptor beta chain was found in a study of OX40 agonist ivuxolimab in advanced cancers. Looking at the study overall: Patients were treated with intravenous ivuxolimab, dosed at 0.01 to 10 mg/kg and infused every 2 weeks. Whole-study results and caveats: Part of the nonresponder group also had normalized T-cell clonal expansion that was low.

The protocol was immunoSEQ multiplex PCR, while the TCRdb copy is restricted to in-frame clones and leaves out a portion. Among approximately 66,000 clones listed, 88% were seen once. Of note for this clone: The antigen is not known.

There are 10 residues in the CDR3. The V end lost 5 bases, the J end lost 6 bases, and 7 bases lay between the germline ends. The germline V gene has CDR1 GTSNPN and CDR2 SVGIG (reference sequence). J is TRBJ2-5 and V is TRBV30; D gene uncertain. The clonotype originates from an adult with an advanced solid tumor such as melanoma, head and neck, liver or kidney cancer. The material was CD4+ or CD8+ T cells sorted from blood, obtained in a trial of the OX40 agonist ivuxolimab. CDR3 nucleotide sequence: TGTGCCTGGGGGCTAAAGACCCAGTACTTC. As protein: CAWGLKTQYF.